The sequence of this T cell receptor beta chain was determined in a study of T cell responses to AZD1222 COVID-19 vaccine. V lost 3 bases and J lost 4, with 10 bases in between. Germline V gives CDR1 SGHVS, CDR2 FQNEAQ. The CDR3 loop spans 14 amino acids. Libraries were prepared by immunoSEQ multiplex PCR; TCRdb keeps only in-frame clonotypes and omits some of them. Altogether approximately 140,000 clones are present, under 95% being singletons, with the ten largest covering approximately 3.3%. Study results and caveats: Vaccine-associated CD4 TCRs spanned spike, dominant at 160-218 and 743-854. Every sample of the repertoires postdated the peak T cell response. Recipients of two AZD1222 doses showed rising Spike-specific TCR breadth and depth. Donors, mostly white British, included more females; clonal diversity was possibly underestimated.

On this clone itself: Antigen unknown.

This material consisted of peripheral blood, taken 28 days after the second AZD1222 dose. The V gene is TRBV7-8, the J gene TRBJ1-3, with unresolved D. This clonotype originated in an adult who received the AZD1222 COVID-19 vaccine. The CDR3 DNA sequence: TGTGCCAGCAGCTTCGTAGGGTCCGGAAACACCATATATTTT. Its protein product is CASSFVGSGNTIYF.